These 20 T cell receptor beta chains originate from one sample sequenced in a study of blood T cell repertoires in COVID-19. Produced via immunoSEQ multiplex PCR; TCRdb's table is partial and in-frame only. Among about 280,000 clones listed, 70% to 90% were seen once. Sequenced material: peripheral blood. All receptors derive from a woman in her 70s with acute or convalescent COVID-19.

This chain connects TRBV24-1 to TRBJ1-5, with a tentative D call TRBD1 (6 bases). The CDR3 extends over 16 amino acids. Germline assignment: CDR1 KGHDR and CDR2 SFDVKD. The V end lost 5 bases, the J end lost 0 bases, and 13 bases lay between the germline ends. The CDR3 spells CATSGKTGYSNQPQHF. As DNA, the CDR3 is TGTGCCACCAGTGGAAAGACAGGTTATAGCAATCAGCCCCAGCATTTT.

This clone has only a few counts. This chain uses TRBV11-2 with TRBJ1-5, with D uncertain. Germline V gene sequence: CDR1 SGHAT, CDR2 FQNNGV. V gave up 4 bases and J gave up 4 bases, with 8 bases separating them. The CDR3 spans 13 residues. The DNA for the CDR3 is TGTGCCAGCAGCTCCTCCTTAAATCAGCCCCAGCATTTT. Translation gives CASSSSLNQPQHF.

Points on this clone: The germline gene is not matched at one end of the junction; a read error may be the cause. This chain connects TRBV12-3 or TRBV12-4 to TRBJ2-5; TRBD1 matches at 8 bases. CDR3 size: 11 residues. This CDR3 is CASSAGGPDDF. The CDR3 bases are TGTGCCAGCAGCGCAGGGGGCCCAGATGACTTC.

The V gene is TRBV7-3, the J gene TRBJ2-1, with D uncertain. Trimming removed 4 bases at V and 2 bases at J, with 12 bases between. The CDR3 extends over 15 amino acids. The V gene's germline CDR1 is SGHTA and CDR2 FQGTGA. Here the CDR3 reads CASSSSLSTYNEQFF. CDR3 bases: TGTGCCAGCAGCTCTTCACTGTCTACCTACAATGAGCAGTTCTTC. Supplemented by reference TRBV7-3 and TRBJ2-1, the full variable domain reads GAGVSQTPSNKVTEKGKYVELRCDPISGHTALYWYRQSLGQGPEFLIYFQGTGAADDSGLPNDRFFAVRPEGSVSTLKIQRTERGDSAVYLCASSSSLSTYNEQFFGPGTRLTVL.

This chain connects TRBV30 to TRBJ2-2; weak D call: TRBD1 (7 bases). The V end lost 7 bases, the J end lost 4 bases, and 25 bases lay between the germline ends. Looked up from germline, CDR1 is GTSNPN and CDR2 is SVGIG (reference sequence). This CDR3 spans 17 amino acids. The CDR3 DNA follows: TGTGCCTCCTGGACATCTCCAGGGGGGAGGATCACCGGGGAGCTGTTTTTT. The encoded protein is CASWTSPGGRITGELFF.

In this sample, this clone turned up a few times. The DNA of the CDR3 is TGTGCCAGCAGCTTCGGGACAACCCTCTACGAGCAGTACTTC. It codes for CASSFGTTLYEQYF. The chain is built from TRBV5-4 and TRBJ2-7, with D tentatively TRBD1 (6 bases). The V end was cut by 2 bases, the J end by 3 bases, with 12 bases between. The CDR3 totals 14 residues. CDR1 is SGHNT, CDR2 YYREEE, per germline (reference sequence).

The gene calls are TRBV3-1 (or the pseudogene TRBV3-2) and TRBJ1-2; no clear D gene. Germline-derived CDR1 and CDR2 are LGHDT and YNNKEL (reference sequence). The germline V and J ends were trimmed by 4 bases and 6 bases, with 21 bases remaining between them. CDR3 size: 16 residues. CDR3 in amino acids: CASSPTGLGGRDGYTF. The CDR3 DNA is TGTGCCAGCAGCCCCACGGGGTTAGGAGGCCGGGATGGCTACACCTTC.

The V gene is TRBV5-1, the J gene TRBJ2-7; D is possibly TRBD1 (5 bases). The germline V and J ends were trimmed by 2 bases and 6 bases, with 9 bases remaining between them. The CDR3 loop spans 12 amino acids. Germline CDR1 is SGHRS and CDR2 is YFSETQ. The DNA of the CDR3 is TGCGCCAGCAGCTTCCCTCAGGGCGAGCAGTACTTC. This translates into CASSFPQGEQYF.

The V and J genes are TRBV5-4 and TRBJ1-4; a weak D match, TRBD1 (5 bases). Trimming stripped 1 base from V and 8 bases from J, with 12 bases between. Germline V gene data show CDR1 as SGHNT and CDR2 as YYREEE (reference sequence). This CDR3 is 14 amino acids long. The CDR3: CASSLKGSGEKLFF. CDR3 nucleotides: TGTGCCAGCAGCTTGAAGGGGTCCGGCGAAAAACTGTTTTTT.

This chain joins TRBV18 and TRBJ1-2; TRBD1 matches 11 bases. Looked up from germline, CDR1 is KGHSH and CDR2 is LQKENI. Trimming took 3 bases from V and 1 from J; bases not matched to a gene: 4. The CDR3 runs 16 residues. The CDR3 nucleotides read TGTGCCAGCTCACCTTTGGGGACAGGGGGTAACTATGGCTACACCTTC. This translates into CASSPLGTGGNYGYTF. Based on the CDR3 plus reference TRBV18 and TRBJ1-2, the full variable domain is NAGVMQNPRHLVRRRGQEARLRCSPMKGHSHVYWYRQLPEEGLKFMVYLQKENIIDESGMPKERFSAEFPKEGPSILRIQQVVRGDSAAYFCASSPLGTGGNYGYTFGSGTRLTVV.

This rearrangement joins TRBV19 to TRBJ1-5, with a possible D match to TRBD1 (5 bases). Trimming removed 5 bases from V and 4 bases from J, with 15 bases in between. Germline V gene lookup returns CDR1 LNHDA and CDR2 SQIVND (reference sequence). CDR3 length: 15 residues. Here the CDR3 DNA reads TGTGCCAGTAGTTCCTCGGCCGGGGGTAATCAGCCCCAGCATTTT. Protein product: CASSSSAGGNQPQHF.

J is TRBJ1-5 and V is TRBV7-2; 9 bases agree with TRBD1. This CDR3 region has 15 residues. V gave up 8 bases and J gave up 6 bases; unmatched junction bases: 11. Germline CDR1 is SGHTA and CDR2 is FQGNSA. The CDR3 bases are TGTGCCAGCGGGTCGGGACAGGGTCGCGGTCAGCCCCAGCATTTT. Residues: CASGSGQGRGQPQHF.

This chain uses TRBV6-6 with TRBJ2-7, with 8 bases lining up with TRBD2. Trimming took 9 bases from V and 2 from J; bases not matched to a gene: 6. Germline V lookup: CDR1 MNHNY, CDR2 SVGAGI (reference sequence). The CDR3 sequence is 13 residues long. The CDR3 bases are TGTGCCAGTCGGGAGGGAGGGACCTACGAGCAGTACTTC. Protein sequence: CASREGGTYEQYF.

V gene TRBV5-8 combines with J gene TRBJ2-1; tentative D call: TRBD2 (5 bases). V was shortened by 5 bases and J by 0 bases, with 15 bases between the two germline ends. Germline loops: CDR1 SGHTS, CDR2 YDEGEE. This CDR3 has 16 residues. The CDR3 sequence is CASRAARGGSYNEQFF. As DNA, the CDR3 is TGTGCCAGCAGGGCAGCCCGAGGAGGCTCCTACAATGAGCAGTTCTTC.

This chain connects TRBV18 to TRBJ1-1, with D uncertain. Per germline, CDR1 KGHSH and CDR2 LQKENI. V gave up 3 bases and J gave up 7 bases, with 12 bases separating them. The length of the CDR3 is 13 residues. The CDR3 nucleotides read TGTGCCAGCTCACCTACCCTGGACTTTGAAGCTTTCTTT. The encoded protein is CASSPTLDFEAFF.

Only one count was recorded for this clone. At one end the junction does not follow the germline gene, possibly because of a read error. CDR3 in DNA: TGTGCTAGCAGCTTAGGCCAGGGGGCGGCAGATACGCAGTATTTT. Protein product: CASSLGQGAADTQYF. V is TRBV7-7 and J is TRBJ2-3; 8 bases are shared with TRBD1. CDR3 length equals 15 residues. The germline CDR1 and CDR2 sequences are SSHAT and FNYEAQ (reference sequence).

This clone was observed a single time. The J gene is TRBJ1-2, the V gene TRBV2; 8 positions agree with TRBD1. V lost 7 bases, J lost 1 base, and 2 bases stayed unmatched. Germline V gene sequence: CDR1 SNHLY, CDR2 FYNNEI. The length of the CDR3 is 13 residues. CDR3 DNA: TGTGCCAGCAATACAGGGGGTAACTATGGCTACACCTTC. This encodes CASNTGGNYGYTF.

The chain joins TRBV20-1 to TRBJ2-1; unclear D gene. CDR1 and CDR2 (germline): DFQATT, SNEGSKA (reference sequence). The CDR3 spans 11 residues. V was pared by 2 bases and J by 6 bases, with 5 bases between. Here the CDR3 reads CSARWLNEQFF. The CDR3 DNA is TGCAGTGCTAGATGGCTCAATGAGCAGTTCTTC.

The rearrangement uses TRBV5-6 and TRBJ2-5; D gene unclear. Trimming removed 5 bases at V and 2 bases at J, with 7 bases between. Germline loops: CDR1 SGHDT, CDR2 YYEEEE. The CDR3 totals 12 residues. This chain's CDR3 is CASRAIQETQYF. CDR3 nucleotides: TGTGCCAGCAGGGCCATTCAAGAGACCCAGTACTTC.

CDR3 coding DNA: TGTGCCAGCAGTTACTCGACGGCAGGGGAGGGGGAAAAACTGTTTTTT. It codes for CASSYSTAGEGEKLFF. This chain links TRBV6-6 with TRBJ1-4, with D perhaps TRBD1 (6 bases). Germline V lookup: CDR1 MNHNY, CDR2 SVGAGI (reference sequence). The V and J ends lost 0 bases and 8 bases respectively, with 16 bases between them. There are 16 residues in the CDR3.